The clone carrying this TCR beta chain turned up a few times. Antigen: not known. This sample is part of a study of blood T cells in healthy people across ages. General observations from the study: Samples with more naive T cells showed higher observed beta diversity.

Isolation of PBMCs gave at least 7 million cells per sample. Germline V CDR1 and CDR2: SQVTM, ANQGSEA. This CDR3 region has 11 residues. A second PCR of 7 to 11 cycles used a sample-barcoded 5' primer and a J-beta primer mix. TCRdb re-called the 5' RACE reads with MiXCR, one entry per CDR3 protein. The sample carries 1,500,000 or so distinct CDR3 sequences, roughly 43% recorded once. The specimen was blood. The sequence was obtained from a woman aged 18-29 years in good health. The chain couples TRBV29-1 to TRBJ1-1, with D unresolved. The CDR3 DNA sequence: TGCAGTGGGAGTCGCAGGTCTGAAGCTTTCTTT. Its translation: CSGSRRSEAFF.